The TCR beta chain under discussion was sequenced for a study of blood T cell repertoires in COVID-19. Across the study: COVID-19 samples from acute and convalescent phases originated in the United States, Italy and Spain. In each case, the material was cDNA or gDNA derived from T cells, B-cell-depleted T cells, or PBMCs.

As processed by the authors: Estimated nucleated cell counts came from reference gene primer amplification. Sequenced by immunoSEQ multiplex PCR; TCRdb stores in-frame clones only, minus some. Clone size and the V and J calls come from that table; the DNA yielded D and trimming. The sample contains around 72,000 clones, less than 85% of which appear only once. Trimming cost V 2 bases and J 5 bases; bases outside gene matches: 3. The CDR3 spans 14 residues. Per the germline V gene, CDR1 is ENHRY and CDR2 is SYGVKD. The clonotype was recovered from an elderly woman with acute or convalescent COVID-19. The specimen sequenced was peripheral blood. This chain links TRBV10-3 with TRBJ1-3, with 7 positions matching TRBD1. For the CDR3, the DNA is TGTGCCATCAGTGAGACAGGGGCCAGAAACACCATATATTTT. Translation: CAISETGARNTIYF.